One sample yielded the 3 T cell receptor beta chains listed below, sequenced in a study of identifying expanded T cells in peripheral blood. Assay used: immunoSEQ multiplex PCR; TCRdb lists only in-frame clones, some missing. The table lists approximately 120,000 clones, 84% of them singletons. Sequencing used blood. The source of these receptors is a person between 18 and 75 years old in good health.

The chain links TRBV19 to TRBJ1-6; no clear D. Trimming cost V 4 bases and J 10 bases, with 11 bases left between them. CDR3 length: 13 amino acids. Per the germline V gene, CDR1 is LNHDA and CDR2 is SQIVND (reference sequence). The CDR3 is CASSRSGYSPLHF. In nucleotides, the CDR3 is TGTGCCAGTAGTAGGTCAGGCTACTCACCCCTCCACTTT.

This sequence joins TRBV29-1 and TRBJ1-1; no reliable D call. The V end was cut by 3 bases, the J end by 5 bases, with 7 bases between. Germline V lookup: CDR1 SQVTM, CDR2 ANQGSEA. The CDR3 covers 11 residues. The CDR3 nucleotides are TGCAGCGTTGAGGCGGGTACTGAAGCTTTCTTT. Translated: CSVEAGTEAFF.

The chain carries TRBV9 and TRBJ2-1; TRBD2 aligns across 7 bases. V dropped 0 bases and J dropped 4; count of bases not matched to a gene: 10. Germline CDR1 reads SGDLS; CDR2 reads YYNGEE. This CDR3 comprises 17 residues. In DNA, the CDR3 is TGTGCCAGCAGCGTAGGGCTAGCGGCAACCACTTACAATGAGCAGTTCTTC. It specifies CASSVGLAATTYNEQFF.